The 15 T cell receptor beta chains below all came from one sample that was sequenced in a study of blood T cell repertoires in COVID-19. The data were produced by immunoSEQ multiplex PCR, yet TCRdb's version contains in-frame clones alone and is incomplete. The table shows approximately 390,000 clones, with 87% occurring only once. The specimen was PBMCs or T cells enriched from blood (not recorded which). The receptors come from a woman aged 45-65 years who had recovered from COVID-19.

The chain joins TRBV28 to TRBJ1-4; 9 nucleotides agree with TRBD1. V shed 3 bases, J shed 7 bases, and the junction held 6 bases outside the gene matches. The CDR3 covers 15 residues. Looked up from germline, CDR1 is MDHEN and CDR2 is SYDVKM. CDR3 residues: CASSFTGTGFEKLFF. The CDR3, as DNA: TGTGCCAGCAGTTTCACCGGGACAGGGTTTGAAAAACTGTTTTTT.

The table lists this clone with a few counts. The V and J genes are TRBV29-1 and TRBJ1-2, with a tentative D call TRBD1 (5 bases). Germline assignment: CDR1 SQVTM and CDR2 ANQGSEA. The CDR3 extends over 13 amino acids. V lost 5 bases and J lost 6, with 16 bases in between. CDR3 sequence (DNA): TGCAGCGTTCATCTTGCAGGGAAGGATGGCTACACCTTC. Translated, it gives CSVHLAGKDGYTF.

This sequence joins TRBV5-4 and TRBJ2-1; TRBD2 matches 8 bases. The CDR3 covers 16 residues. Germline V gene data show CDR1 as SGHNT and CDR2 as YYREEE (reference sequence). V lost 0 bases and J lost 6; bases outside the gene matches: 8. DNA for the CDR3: TGTGCCAGCAGCTTGGGCACGGGGGGGGGCCGCAATGAGCAGTTCTTC. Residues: CASSLGTGGGRNEQFF.

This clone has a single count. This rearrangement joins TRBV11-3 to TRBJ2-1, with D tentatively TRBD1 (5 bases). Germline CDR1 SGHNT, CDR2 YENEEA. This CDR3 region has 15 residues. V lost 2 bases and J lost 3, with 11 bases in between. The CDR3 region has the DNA TGTGCCAGCAGCTTATTTACAGGAGACTACAATGAGCAGTTCTTC. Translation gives CASSLFTGDYNEQFF.

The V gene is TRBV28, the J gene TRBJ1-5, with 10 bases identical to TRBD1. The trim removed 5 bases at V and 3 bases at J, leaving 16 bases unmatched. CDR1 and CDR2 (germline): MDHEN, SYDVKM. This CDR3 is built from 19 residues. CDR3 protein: CASSPFPGQGTHSNQPQHF. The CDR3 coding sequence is TGTGCCAGCAGTCCGTTTCCGGGACAGGGGACTCACTCCAATCAGCCCCAGCATTTT.

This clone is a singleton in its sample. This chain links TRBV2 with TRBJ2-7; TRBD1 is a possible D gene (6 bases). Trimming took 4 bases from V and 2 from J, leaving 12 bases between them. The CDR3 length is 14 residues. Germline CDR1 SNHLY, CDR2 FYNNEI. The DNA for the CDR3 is TGTGCCAGCAGTGTACTACAGGGTACCTACGAGCAGTACTTC. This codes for CASSVLQGTYEQYF.

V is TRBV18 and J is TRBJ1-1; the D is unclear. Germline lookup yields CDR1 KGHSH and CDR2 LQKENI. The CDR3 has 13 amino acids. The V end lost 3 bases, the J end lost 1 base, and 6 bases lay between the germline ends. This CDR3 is CASSPEQNTEAFF. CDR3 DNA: TGTGCCAGCTCACCCGAGCAGAACACTGAAGCTTTCTTT.

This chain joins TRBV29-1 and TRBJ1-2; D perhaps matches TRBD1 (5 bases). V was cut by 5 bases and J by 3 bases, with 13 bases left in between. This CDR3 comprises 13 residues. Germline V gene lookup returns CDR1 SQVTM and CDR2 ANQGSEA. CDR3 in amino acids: CSVQEGRHYGYTF. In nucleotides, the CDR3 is TGCAGCGTTCAGGAGGGGAGACACTATGGCTACACCTTC.

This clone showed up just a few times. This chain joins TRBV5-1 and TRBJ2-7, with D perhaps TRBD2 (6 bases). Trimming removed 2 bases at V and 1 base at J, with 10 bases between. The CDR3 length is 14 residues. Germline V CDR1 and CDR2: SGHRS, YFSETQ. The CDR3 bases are TGCGCCAGCAGCTTTCGGGGGATATCCTACGAGCAGTACTTC. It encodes CASSFRGISYEQYF.

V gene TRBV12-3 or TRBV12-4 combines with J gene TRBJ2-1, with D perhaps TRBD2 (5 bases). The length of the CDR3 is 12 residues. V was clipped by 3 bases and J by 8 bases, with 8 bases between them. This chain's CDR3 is CASSFFGDEQFF. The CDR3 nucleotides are TGTGCCAGCAGTTTTTTCGGGGATGAGCAGTTCTTC.

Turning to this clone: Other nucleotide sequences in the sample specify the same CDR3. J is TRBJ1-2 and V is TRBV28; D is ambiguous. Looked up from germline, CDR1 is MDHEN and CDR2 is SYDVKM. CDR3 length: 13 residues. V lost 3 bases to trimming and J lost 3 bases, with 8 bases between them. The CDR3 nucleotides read TGTGCCAGCAGTTTGAGAGGAGACTATGGCTACACCTTC. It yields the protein CASSLRGDYGYTF.

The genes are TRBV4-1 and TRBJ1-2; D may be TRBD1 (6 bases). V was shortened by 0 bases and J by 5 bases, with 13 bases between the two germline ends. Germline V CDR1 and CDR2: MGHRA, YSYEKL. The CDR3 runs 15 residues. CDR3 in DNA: TGCGCCAGCAGCCAAGAGAATAAACAGGGTTATGGCTACACCTTC. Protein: CASSQENKQGYGYTF.

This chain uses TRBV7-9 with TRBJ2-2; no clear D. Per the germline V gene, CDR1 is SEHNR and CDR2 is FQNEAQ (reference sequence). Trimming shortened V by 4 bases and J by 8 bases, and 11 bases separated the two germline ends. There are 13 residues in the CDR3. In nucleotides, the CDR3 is TGTGCCAGCAGCTCTCCGAACTCGGGGGAGCTGTTTTTT. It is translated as CASSSPNSGELFF.

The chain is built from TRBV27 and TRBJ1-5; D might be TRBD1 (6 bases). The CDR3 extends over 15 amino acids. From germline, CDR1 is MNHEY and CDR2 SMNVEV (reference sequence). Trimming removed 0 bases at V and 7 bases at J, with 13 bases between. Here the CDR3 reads CASSLSSGVGQPQHF. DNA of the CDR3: TGTGCCAGCAGTTTATCATCAGGGGTTGGGCAGCCCCAGCATTTT.

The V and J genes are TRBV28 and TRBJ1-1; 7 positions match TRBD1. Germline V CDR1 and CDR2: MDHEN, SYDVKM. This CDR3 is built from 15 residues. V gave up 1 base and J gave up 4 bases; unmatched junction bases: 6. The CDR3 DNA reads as TGTGCCAGCAGTTTATCTTCGACAGGGACCACTGAAGCTTTCTTT. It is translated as CASSLSSTGTTEAFF.